Below, 5 T cell receptor beta chains from the same sample are listed, as sequenced in a study of shared clonotypes between healthy human individuals. Data came from immunoSEQ multiplex PCR; TCRdb stores just in-frame clones and leaves some out. This sample yields 1 million to 1.3 million clones, of which more than 75% are seen a single time; more than 0.55% belongs to the top ten. Sequenced input: memory CD4+ T cells from PBMCs. Subset reported: CD45RA-negative fraction. The receptors stem from a man younger than 35 in good health. Some clones in this sample may be carry-over from other donors' samples.

This rearrangement joins TRBV19 to TRBJ2-7; 7 bases map to TRBD2. This CDR3 contains 16 residues. J gave up 7 bases and V 4 bases, and 16 bases lay outside the gene matches. Germline V lookup: CDR1 LNHDA, CDR2 SQIVND (reference sequence). This chain's CDR3 is CASSTRSSGAPWEQYF. Written as DNA, the CDR3 is TGTGCCAGTAGTACCAGATCTAGCGGAGCCCCATGGGAGCAGTACTTC.

This chain connects TRBV7-9 to TRBJ2-2; TRBD2 agrees at 9 bases. The germline V gene has CDR1 SEHNR and CDR2 FQNEAQ (reference sequence). Losses at the gene ends were 1 base for V and 6 bases for J; bases not matched to a gene: 9. The CDR3 runs 17 residues. As DNA, the CDR3 is TGTGCCAGCAGCTTAGTCGCGGCAGCGGGAGGCCCCGGGGAGCTGTTTTTT. The encoded protein is CASSLVAAAGGPGELFF.

A single count supports this clone. V gene TRBV11-2 combines with J gene TRBJ2-3; weak D call: TRBD2 (5 bases). Trimming left V 4 bases short and J 7 bases short, with 12 bases between. Looked up from germline, CDR1 is SGHAT and CDR2 is FQNNGV. The CDR3 runs to 13 residues. CDR3 DNA sequence: TGTGCCAGCAGCTCCGGGATTTTAAATACGCAGTATTTT. Its protein product is CASSSGILNTQYF.

The V and J genes are TRBV5-1 and TRBJ2-7; no clear D gene. The CDR3 length is 14 residues. Germline CDR1 SGHRS, CDR2 YFSETQ. V gave up 5 bases and J gave up 3 bases, with 15 bases separating them. CDR3 DNA sequence: TGCGCCAGCAGTCTTCGGGCAGGAAGCTACGAGCAGTACTTC. Its protein product is CASSLRAGSYEQYF. Full variable domain (missing parts from reference TRBV5-1 and TRBJ2-7): KAGVTQTPRYLIKTRGQQVTLSCSPISGHRSVSWYQQTPGQGLQFLFEYFSETQRNKGNFPGRFSGRQFSNSRSEMNVSTLELGDSALYLCASSLRAGSYEQYFGPGTRLTVT.

V gene TRBV7-2 combines with J gene TRBJ2-1, with TRBD1 as a possible D gene (5 bases). Germline CDR1 reads SGHTA; CDR2 reads FQGNSA. The CDR3 extends over 15 amino acids. Trimming left V 1 base short and J 7 bases short, with 14 bases between. The CDR3 spells CASSLGAGLDNEQFF. CDR3 sequence (DNA): TGTGCCAGCAGCTTAGGGGCAGGGTTGGATAATGAGCAGTTCTTC.